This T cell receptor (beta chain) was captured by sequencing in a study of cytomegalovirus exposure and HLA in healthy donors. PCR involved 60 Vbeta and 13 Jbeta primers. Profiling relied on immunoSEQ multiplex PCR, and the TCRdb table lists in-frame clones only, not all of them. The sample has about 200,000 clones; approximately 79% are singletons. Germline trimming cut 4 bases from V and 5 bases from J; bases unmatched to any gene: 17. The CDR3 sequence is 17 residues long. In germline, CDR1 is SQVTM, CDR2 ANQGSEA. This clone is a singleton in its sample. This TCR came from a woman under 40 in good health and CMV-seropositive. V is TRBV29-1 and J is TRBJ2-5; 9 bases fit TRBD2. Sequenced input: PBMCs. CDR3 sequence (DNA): TGCAGCGTTGTGGGGGGATTGACTAGCGGTGTTTGGGAGACCCAGTACTTC. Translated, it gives CSVVGGLTSGVWETQYF.